This TCR beta chain was identified in a study of CD8 T cells in Susac syndrome (dated by TCRdb to about 2019). For the wider study: Whether CD8+ T cell activation and differentiation in Susac syndrome was antigen driven was tested using repertoire sequencing.

Overall study results and their limits: The study acknowledged that relatively few individuals were included in the TCR sequencing and HLA analysis.

Comment on this clonotype: The antigen this receptor binds is unknown. Qualities for individual bases were not recorded, and no much larger clone is one base off.

RNA was extracted using the RNeasy kit, and 0.5 to 1 microgram was reverse transcribed with random hexamers. The immunoSEQ multiplex PCR assay, covering 54 Vbeta and 13 Jbeta segments, was used to amplify TCR beta CDR3 regions. PCR amplification bias was corrected using a synthetic template baseline for primer optimization and computational correction. The authors' pipeline ran thus. Only productive sequences were kept, with reads annotated to V, D and J genes according to IMGT and analyzed in immunoSEQ Analyzer. To calculate clonality, Shannon entropy was normalized by log2 of the number of productive unique sequences and then subtracted from one. For each patient and control, public and private clones were evaluated among the 100 most prevalent clones. Clones were defined as Susac-specific if absent from the healthy and MS cohorts, from around 1,100 published viral clones and from other ImmuneACCESS disease sequences. TCRdb reprocessed the public reads (quality trimming at Q25 with fastp, clone calling with MiXCR) and kept in-frame beta chains. When rows share a CDR3 protein, they turn into one entry using the most common DNA and genes. It is TCRdb's table, rather than the study itself, that gives the V and J calls and clone size. The sample has 180,000 or so distinct CDR3 sequences on record, around 95% of them singletons. Around 0.15% of the sample goes to the ten largest clones.

Peripheral blood CD8+ and CD4+ T cells from healthy donors, Susac syndrome patients and multiple sclerosis patients were profiled by high-throughput TCR beta sequencing. Healthy donors were age- and sex-matched controls. Bulk CD8+ and CD4+ T cells were purified by magnetic negative isolation, while CD8+ TEMRA cells were enriched using FACS. Blood was drawn into EDTA tubes, processed within 24 hours, and PBMCs were isolated by density gradient centrifugation. PBMCs intended for TCR sequencing were cryopreserved in liquid nitrogen and thawed later in a water bath at 37 degrees C. A purity of at least 90% was achieved for sorted or isolated CD4+, CD8+ and CD8+ TEMRA cells. The material sequenced was CD4+ T cells from PBMCs. This sequence originates from a human donor in good health.

This receptor has the CDR3 CSATGGGLAGPDTQYF. The bases are TGCAGTGCTACAGGGGGGGGACTAGCGGGGCCAGATACGCAGTATTTT. Rearrangement joined TRBV20-1 to TRBJ2-3; TRBD2 matches 13 bases in the middle. The germline V gene (reference sequence) sets CDR1 to DFQATT and CDR2 to SNEGSKA. From the cysteine through the phenylalanine, the CDR3 covers 16 amino acids. Solely the CDR3 DNA is kept, with 48 bases framed from the first base. V trim: 4 bases; J trim: 4 bases; unmatched bases: 8.